This passage covers 26 T cell receptor beta chains from one sample sequenced in a study of shared clonotypes between healthy human individuals. Profiling relied on immunoSEQ multiplex PCR, and the TCRdb table lists in-frame clones only, not all of them. The sample shows over a million clones, nearly 99% of them seen only once. The specimen sequenced was naive CD4+ T cells sorted from blood. Specified subset: CD45RA+ positively selected. These receptors all stem from a man aged 30 to 39 in good health.

J is TRBJ1-1 and V is TRBV18, with TRBD1 matching over 11 bases. CDR3 length equals 15 residues. After removal of 4 bases from V and 7 bases from J, the junction contained 8 bases not matched to a gene. From germline, CDR1 is KGHSH and CDR2 LQKENI. CDR3 in amino acids: CASSLGQGATLEAFF. The CDR3 coding sequence is TGTGCCAGCTCACTCGGACAGGGGGCAACGCTTGAAGCTTTCTTT. The variable domain in full, completed from reference TRBV18 and TRBJ1-1, reads NAGVMQNPRHLVRRRGQEARLRCSPMKGHSHVYWYRQLPEEGLKFMVYLQKENIIDESGMPKERFSAEFPKEGPSILRIQQVVRGDSAAYFCASSLGQGATLEAFFGQGTRLTVV.

The J gene is TRBJ2-1, the V gene TRBV30, with a possible D match to TRBD1 (6 bases). Trimming took 0 bases from V and 6 from J, leaving 18 bases between them. The germline V gene encodes CDR1 GTSNPN and CDR2 SVGIG (reference sequence). The CDR3 loop spans 16 amino acids. CDR3 region: CAWSVTRQGLGNEQFF. As DNA, the CDR3 is TGTGCCTGGAGTGTAACCCGCCAGGGGTTGGGCAATGAGCAGTTCTTC. Together with reference TRBV30 and TRBJ2-1, the CDR3 gives the full variable domain: SQTIHQWPATLVQPVGSPLSLECTVEGTSNPNLYWYRQAAGRGLQLLFYSVGIGQISSEVPQNLSASRPQDRQFILSSKKLLLSDSGFYLCAWSVTRQGLGNEQFFGPGTRLTVL.

J is TRBJ2-1 and V is TRBV2; TRBD1 agrees at 10 bases. From germline, CDR1 is SNHLY and CDR2 FYNNEI. Germline trimming cut 3 bases from V and 9 bases from J; bases unmatched to any gene: 11. The CDR3 is 16 amino acids. DNA of the CDR3: TGTGCCAGCAGTGAGCGTATGTGGGACAGGGGAGGTGAGCAGTTCTTC. Translation gives CASSERMWDRGGEQFF.

This clone has a single count. J is TRBJ2-5 and V is TRBV10-1, with 14 positions matching TRBD2. Germline V lookup: CDR1 WNHNN, CDR2 SYGVQD (reference sequence). The CDR3 covers 17 residues. V shed 0 bases and J 5 bases; nucleotides not matched to a gene: 5. The chain's CDR3 is CASSESGLAGGVETQYF. The DNA of the CDR3 is TGCGCCAGCAGTGAGTCAGGACTAGCGGGAGGTGTGGAGACCCAGTACTTC.

The chain's CDR3 is CASSYPIYEQYF. CDR3 DNA: TGTGCCAGCAGCTATCCCATTTACGAGCAGTACTTC. This chain uses TRBV11-3 with TRBJ2-7; D ambiguous. The CDR3 is 12 amino acids. V was shortened by 4 bases and J by 4 bases, with 8 bases between the two germline ends. The germline CDR1 and CDR2 sequences are SGHNT and YENEEA.

As to this clone: Other nucleotide sequences in the sample specify the same CDR3. The V call is TRBV18, the J call TRBJ2-7; TRBD2 matches 8 bases. Losses at the gene ends were 2 bases for V and 3 bases for J; bases not matched to a gene: 3. Per germline, CDR1 KGHSH and CDR2 LQKENI. This CDR3 is 14 amino acids long. CDR3 sequence: CASSPGTSGYEQYF. The CDR3 bases are TGTGCCAGCTCACCAGGAACTAGCGGCTACGAGCAGTACTTC.

The V gene is TRBV7-2, the J gene TRBJ1-5, with TRBD1 identical over 8 bases. CDR1 and CDR2 (germline): SGHTA, FQGNSA. The J segment lost 7 bases and the V segment lost 5 bases, leaving 7 bases of the junction unmatched. The CDR3 runs 14 residues. The CDR3 region is CASSADRGGQPQHF. In nucleotides, the CDR3 is TGTGCCAGCAGCGCCGACAGGGGCGGGCAGCCCCAGCATTTT.

The rearrangement links TRBV25-1 to TRBJ2-1, with TRBD2 matching over 13 bases. CDR1 is MGHDK and CDR2 is SYGVNS in the germline V gene. J gave up 2 bases and V 4 bases, and 2 bases lay outside the gene matches. This CDR3 region has 16 residues. The DNA for the CDR3 is TGTGCCAGCAGTGCCGGGACTAGCGGGACCTACAATGAGCAGTTCTTC. Its protein is CASSAGTSGTYNEQFF.

V is TRBV28 and J is TRBJ1-4; TRBD1 aligns across 10 bases. Germline lookup yields CDR1 MDHEN and CDR2 SYDVKM. This CDR3 is 16 amino acids long. The V and J ends lost 6 bases and 8 bases, in that order; junction bases with no gene match: 12. This chain's CDR3 is CASSSGQGYFGEKLFF. The DNA of the CDR3 is TGTGCCAGCAGCTCGGGACAGGGGTATTTTGGGGAAAAACTGTTTTTT.

The rearrangement uses TRBV5-1 and TRBJ1-1; D is possibly TRBD1 (6 bases). Germline-derived CDR1 and CDR2 are SGHRS and YFSETQ. This CDR3 has 15 residues. V was clipped by 2 bases and J by 1 base, with 12 bases between them. This chain's CDR3 is CASSLIGGPNTEAFF. The CDR3 bases are TGCGCCAGCAGCTTAATTGGGGGCCCGAACACTGAAGCTTTCTTT.

This clone was seen only once. The CDR3 sequence: CASSFSTGNTEAFF. CDR3 in DNA: TGCGCCAGCAGCTTTTCTACAGGCAACACTGAAGCTTTCTTT. The chain employs TRBV5-1 and TRBJ1-1, with TRBD1 as a possible D gene (5 bases). V was cut by 2 bases and J by 2 bases, with 10 bases left in between. The CDR3 is made up of 14 amino acids. CDR1 and CDR2 from the germline V gene are SGHRS and YFSETQ. The full variable domain, with the rest looked up from reference TRBV5-1 and TRBJ1-1, is KAGVTQTPRYLIKTRGQQVTLSCSPISGHRSVSWYQQTPGQGLQFLFEYFSETQRNKGNFPGRFSGRQFSNSRSEMNVSTLELGDSALYLCASSFSTGNTEAFFGQGTRLTVV.

The chain carries TRBV9 and TRBJ2-3; TRBD1 is a possible D gene (5 bases). The CDR3 has 16 residues. The V and J ends lost 0 bases and 1 base respectively, with 12 bases between them. The germline V gene encodes CDR1 SGDLS and CDR2 YYNGEE. The CDR3 DNA follows: TGTGCCAGCAGCGTAGAACCAGGGTGGGGCACAGATACGCAGTATTTT. As protein: CASSVEPGWGTDTQYF.

The CDR3 sequence: CASSLGTRELGEQFF. The CDR3 coding sequence is TGTGCCAGCAGCTTGGGGACGCGGGAGTTGGGTGAGCAGTTCTTC. V gene TRBV5-4 combines with J gene TRBJ2-1; 7 positions agree with TRBD2. The CDR3 length is 15 residues. Trimming at V came to 0 bases and at J to 9 bases, leaving 9 bases not matched to a gene. Germline values: CDR1 SGHNT, CDR2 YYREEE (reference sequence).

The chain combines TRBV2 with TRBJ2-3, with 7 bases fitting TRBD2. This CDR3 has 16 amino acids. The V segment lost 1 base and the J segment 4 bases; nucleotides outside the gene matches: 8. In germline, CDR1 is SNHLY, CDR2 FYNNEI. The CDR3 DNA reads TGTGCCAGCAGTGAAGTGCCGGGAGGCGATCCAGATACGCAGTATTTT. It encodes CASSEVPGGDPDTQYF.

The V call is TRBV28, the J call TRBJ2-3, with 8 bases that match TRBD2. The CDR3 totals 15 residues. V trimming: 6 bases; J trimming: 4 bases; junction bases outside the gene matches: 9. The germline CDR1 and CDR2 sequences are MDHEN and SYDVKM. The CDR3 loop reads CASSREGLKADTQYF. CDR3 nucleotides: TGTGCCAGCAGCCGGGAGGGCCTCAAAGCAGATACGCAGTATTTT.

This chain links TRBV5-6 with TRBJ1-2; perhaps TRBD1 as D (6 bases). This CDR3 is built from 14 residues. From germline, CDR1 is SGHDT and CDR2 YYEEEE. The V end was cut by 5 bases, the J end by 3 bases, with 14 bases between. The DNA of the CDR3 is TGTGCCAGCAGACGGAGCGGGGGCGACTATGGCTACACCTTC. It yields the protein CASRRSGGDYGYTF.

The chain carries TRBV30 and TRBJ2-2, with 7 bases aligning to TRBD2. Unmatched junction bases numbered 4, after V lost 0 bases and J lost 3 bases. Per germline, CDR1 GTSNPN and CDR2 SVGIG (reference sequence). The CDR3 totals 15 residues. In DNA, the CDR3 is TGTGCCTGGAGTGTACTTGCGGGAGACACCGGGGAGCTGTTTTTT. It translates to CAWSVLAGDTGELFF.

The genes are TRBV6-4 and TRBJ1-5; D call uncertain. The CDR3 totals 18 residues. Trimming left V 0 bases short and J 0 bases short, with 15 bases between. CDR1 is MRHNA and CDR2 is SNTAGT in the germline V gene. The CDR3 DNA follows: TGTGCCAGCAGTGACTCGTTTCCTTGGCTCAATAGCAATCAGCCCCAGCATTTT. Translated: CASSDSFPWLNSNQPQHF.

The chain couples TRBV6-5 to TRBJ1-3, with D perhaps TRBD1 (5 bases). CDR1 MNHEY and CDR2 SVGAGI come from the germline V gene. V lost 6 bases to trimming and J lost 5 bases, with 17 bases between them. The CDR3 is 15 residues long. The CDR3 loop reads CASRVQGGTRNTIYF. The CDR3 coding sequence is TGTGCCAGCAGAGTCCAGGGAGGAACAAGAAACACCATATATTTT.

The V and J genes are TRBV20-1 and TRBJ2-1; tentatively, D is TRBD2 (5 bases). Per germline, CDR1 DFQATT and CDR2 SNEGSKA (reference sequence). Trimming removed 6 bases at V and 9 bases at J, with 9 bases between. The CDR3 runs 10 residues. CDR3: CSAALAEQFF. The CDR3 region has the DNA TGCAGTGCCGCCCTAGCTGAGCAGTTCTTC.

On this clone: The same CDR3 arises from other DNA sequences in this sample as well. V and J are TRBV6-1 and TRBJ1-1; D is unclear. The CDR3 has 13 amino acids. The V gene lost 1 base and the J gene lost 1 base, with 4 bases spanning the gap. CDR1 is MNHNS and CDR2 is SASEGT in the germline V gene. Here the CDR3 DNA reads TGTGCCAGCAGTGAAGTCAGGAACACTGAAGCTTTCTTT. It encodes CASSEVRNTEAFF.

This clone has just one count. V is TRBV29-1 and J is TRBJ2-7, with D maybe TRBD2 (5 bases). The CDR3 is made up of 12 amino acids. Per germline, CDR1 SQVTM and CDR2 ANQGSEA. V lost 7 bases to trimming and J lost 5 bases, with 15 bases between them. The CDR3 coding sequence is TGCAGCGCCGGTTCGGGGAACAACGAGCAGTACTTC. Its protein is CSAGSGNNEQYF.

The chain carries TRBV6-5 and TRBJ2-7, with 7 bases fitting TRBD2. Losses at the gene ends were 4 bases for V and 1 base for J; bases not matched to a gene: 4. Germline CDR1 reads MNHEY; CDR2 reads SVGAGI. This CDR3 spans 14 amino acids. For the CDR3, the DNA is TGTGCCAGCAGTTTCCTAGCGGCGTCCTACGAGCAGTACTTC. It codes for CASSFLAASYEQYF.

The J gene is TRBJ2-7, the V gene TRBV6-1; D assignment may be TRBD1 or TRBD2 (6 bases each). The CDR3 has 12 residues. Germline CDR1 and CDR2: MNHNS and SASEGT. V dropped 3 bases and J dropped 8 bases, with 11 bases sitting between them. The CDR3 protein is CASSEGGHQQYF. DNA for the CDR3: TGTGCCAGCAGTGAGGGGGGACATCAGCAGTACTTC.

The V and J genes are TRBV10-3 and TRBJ2-5, with TRBD2 identical over 11 bases. The V and J ends lost 0 bases and 3 bases, in that order; junction bases with no gene match: 6. CDR3 length equals 17 residues. Germline V gene lookup returns CDR1 ENHRY and CDR2 SYGVKD. The CDR3 sequence: CAISESLSGRAKETQYF. CDR3 nucleotide sequence: TGTGCCATCAGTGAGTCCCTTAGCGGGAGGGCCAAAGAGACCCAGTACTTC.

The chain joins TRBV4-3 to TRBJ1-2, with a weak D call TRBD1 (5 bases). CDR1 is LGHNA, CDR2 YSLEER, per germline. Trimming shortened V by 4 bases and J by 2 bases, and 8 bases separated the two germline ends. This CDR3 spans 13 amino acids. CDR3 nucleotide sequence: TGCGCCAGCAGCCTGACAGCAAACTATGGCTACACCTTC. It translates to CASSLTANYGYTF.